This TCR beta chain derives from a study of shared clonotypes between healthy human individuals (dated by TCRdb to about 2020). In the study overall: The cohort included three men and two women between 18 and 49 years of age. Blood TCR repertoires of five healthy adults were deeply sequenced to estimate repertoire size and the extent of clonotype sharing between individuals. Libraries were prepared and TCR repertoires were sequenced by different laboratories using diverse techniques, in order to increase sequencing depth and limit assay-specific biases. Each donor's leukapheresis produced roughly between roughly 0.94 and 9.5 billion PBMCs.

Healthy HIV-negative adults with no recently reported acute infections or vaccinations were included as donors. Every donor was a Caucasian adult residing in Nashville, Tennessee, USA. For unsorted samples, approximately 84 million PBMCs were counted, and genomic DNA was extracted using the QIAamp DNA Blood Mini kit. After blood collection by leukapheresis, PBMCs were isolated using Ficoll-Histopaque density gradient centrifugation and then cryopreserved in the vapor phase of liquid nitrogen. Using the deep immunoSEQ assay, TCR CDR3 regions were amplified from genomic DNA by multiplex PCR. For each cell subset, the extracted genomic DNA was distributed evenly across all wells of several immunoSEQ 96-well plates, and each plate served as one replicate. For unsorted PBMC, approximately 290 ng genomic DNA, equal to approximately 30,000 T cell genomes, was loaded into each replicate PCR. Ten immunoSEQ deep assay plates were used to sequence unsorted PBMC genomic DNA. Purified libraries were quantified with a Qubit 3.0 fluorometer, sized on a Bioanalyzer 2100, and re-quantified with the KAPA Library Quantification kit. Each immunoSEQ 96-well plate was sequenced on its own single-read 150-cycle Illumina NextSeq 550 flow cell. In the original analysis: The immunoSEQ output contained only junctional sequences without quality scores, so filtering could not match that applied to full-length reads. Sequences were annotated with PyIR, a Python wrapper for IgBLAST v1.9, and V/J genes and CDR3 were assigned using IMGT germline references. Reads were filtered out if the reads had weak V/J assignments (E-value above 1e-6), no CDR3, stop codons, out-of-frame junctions, or ambiguous translated residues. A V3J clonotype was defined by an identical inferred V gene, J gene, and CDR3 amino acid sequence. The percentage overlap between two repertoires was calculated by dividing the number of shared unique clonotypes by the size of the smaller repertoire. Repertoire richness was assessed with RTK rarefaction, the Chao1 estimator, and Recon v2.1 estimates of unobserved clonotypes. The immuneACCESS repertoire file appears here via TCRdb, limited to in-frame rearrangements. These files lack a portion of the clones; in checked studies, under half of the deficit traces to unresolved V genes, and the cause of the others is not known. V, J and clone size reflect that table, while D and trimming were determined from the DNA. Present in this sample are about half a million clones, over 75% of which were seen just once. The ten largest clonotypes hold roughly 12% of the sample.

The investigation overall reported the following: Pairwise subsampling led to the expectation that sequencing depth would affect the degree of clonotype sharing among donors. The genetic and exposure-history diversity represented was limited by the small number of donors. Sampling was limited to blood, and TCR repertoires in tissue likely differ from TCR repertoires in blood.

Points on this clone: What this receptor recognizes is not known. Per-base qualities were not stored, and no clone one base away is much larger.

V loses 6 bases, J loses 0 bases, and the germline ends lie 9 bases apart. From the germline V gene, CDR1 is SNHLY and CDR2 is FYNNEI. The CDR3 measures 14 amino acids from cysteine to phenylalanine. Only CDR3 DNA is held: 42 bases, read in frame from base 1. The rearrangement combines TRBV2 with TRBJ1-5; possibly the D gene is TRBD1, per 5 matching bases. The source is a woman in her thirties or forties in good health. Some clones in this sample may be carry-over from other donors' samples. The specimen sequenced was PBMCs. The CDR3 loop reads CASRGEYSNQPQHF. The DNA sequence is given as TGTGCCAGCAGGGGGGAATATAGCAATCAGCCCCAGCATTTT.